The entry below describes one T cell receptor beta chain. Its antigen is undetermined. CDR3 size: 16 residues. The germline V gene encodes CDR1 KGHDR and CDR2 SFDVKD. These data come from a study of CXCR3-negative and CXCR3-positive naive CD8 T cells. UMI-labeled 5' RACE TRB cDNA libraries were prepared from the cells. From its re-call of the 5' RACE reads, TCRdb lists each CDR3 protein once, without DNA. This sample's table reports around 61,000 distinct CDR3 sequences. Study-wide findings and caveats: Relative to CXCR3-negative naive cells, CXCR3-positive naive cells had more hydrophobic TRB CDR3s.

The V gene is TRBV24-1, the J gene TRBJ2-3; the D call from TCRdb, TRBD1, cannot be confirmed without DNA. The sample was naive CXCR3+ CD8+ T cells from blood. Described subset: CD45RO-CCR7+CD27+CD95- naive CD8+ T cells expressing CXCR3 (TNR3+). This TCR came from a human donor in good health. Some clones in this sample may be carry-over from other donors' samples. This CDR3 reads CATSDKGWWFTDTQYF.